This is a list of T cell receptor beta chains from one sample in a study of post-analysis software for immune sequencing data. MiXCR was run by TCRdb on the PCR reads, yielding one entry per CDR3 protein. Here the sample spans a few hundred thousand distinct CDR3 sequences, about a third being singletons. The specimen sequenced was blood. The receptors here all came from a girl under 18 with multiple sclerosis. The CDR3 runs from the conserved cysteine through the conserved F or W. D genes are given only for firm matches. Only part of the rows carry a size: once, few, many, or a class if the clone is expanded.

clone size: few; J gene: TRBJ1-2; V gene: TRBV6-2/TRBV6-3; D gene: TRBD1; CDR3 DNA: TGTGCCAGCGGGGGTTGGACCCAACGGGACAGCCTACCGACTAACTATGGCTACACCTTC; CDR3 protein: CASGGWTQRDSLPTNYGYTF
clone size: once; J gene: TRBJ2-6; V gene: TRBV2; D gene: NA; CDR3 DNA: TGTGCCAGCACCACGGGAACTGGGGCCAACGTCCTGACTTTC; CDR3 protein: CASTTGTGANVLTF
clone size: few; J gene: TRBJ1-5; V gene: TRBV4-1; D gene: TRBD1; CDR3 DNA: TGCGCCAGCAGCCAAGATAGGGACAGCTACGAACTTAGCAATCAGCCCCAGCATTTT; CDR3 protein: CASSQDRDSYELSNQPQHF
clone size: NA; J gene: TRBJ2-7; V gene: TRBV20-1; D gene: NA; CDR3 DNA: TGCAGTGCTAGCGCAACCTACGAGCAGTACTTC; CDR3 protein: CSASATYEQYF
clone size: few; J gene: TRBJ1-1; V gene: TRBV2; D gene: TRBD1; CDR3 DNA: TGTGCCGGAAGGACAGGGCCAAACACTGAAGCTTTCTTT; CDR3 protein: CAGRTGPNTEAFF
clone size: few; J gene: TRBJ2-1; V gene: TRBV24-1; D gene: TRBD1; CDR3 DNA: TGTGCCACCAGCGATACGCGACAGGGGGCCTACAATGAGCAGTTCTTC; CDR3 protein: CATSDTRQGAYNEQFF
clone size: NA; J gene: TRBJ2-7; V gene: TRBV18; D gene: NA; CDR3 DNA: TGTGCCAGCTCAGGGGAACAGGACTCCGAGCAGTACTTC; CDR3 protein: CASSGEQDSEQYF
clone size: NA; J gene: TRBJ2-3; V gene: TRBV3-1; D gene: TRBD2; CDR3 DNA: TGTGCCAGCCGGCCAGCGGGGAACACAGATACGCAGTATTTT; CDR3 protein: CASRPAGNTDTQYF
clone size: NA; J gene: TRBJ1-1; V gene: TRBV12-3/TRBV12-4; D gene: NA; CDR3 DNA: TGTGCCAGCAGCCCCCTGACTGAAGCTTTCTTT; CDR3 protein: CASSPLTEAFF
clone size: few; J gene: TRBJ1-1; V gene: TRBV7-2; D gene: NA; CDR3 DNA: TGTGCCAGCAGCTTAGCCTCCGGGGCGAACACTGAAGCTTTCTTT; CDR3 protein: CASSLASGANTEAFF
clone size: NA; J gene: TRBJ1-1; V gene: TRBV15; D gene: TRBD1; CDR3 DNA: TGTGCCACCAGCAGAGTCAGGGGGCGAGGGACTGAAGCTTTCTTT; CDR3 protein: CATSRVRGRGTEAFF
clone size: few; J gene: TRBJ1-2; V gene: TRBV15; D gene: TRBD1; CDR3 DNA: TGTGCCACGGTCCCGGGACAGGGAACATCCTATGGCTACACCTTC; CDR3 protein: CATVPGQGTSYGYTF
clone size: many; J gene: TRBJ2-1; V gene: TRBV6-5; D gene: NA; CDR3 DNA: TGTGCCAGCAGTCTCACGGATGGGAGGAATGAGCAGTTCTTC; CDR3 protein: CASSLTDGRNEQFF
clone size: few; J gene: TRBJ2-1; V gene: TRBV20-1; D gene: TRBD2; CDR3 DNA: TGCAGTGCTACCCGGACTAGCGGGGGGGCTGGGCAGTTCTTC; CDR3 protein: CSATRTSGGAGQFF
clone size: many; J gene: TRBJ2-1; V gene: TRBV7-2; D gene: TRBD1; CDR3 DNA: TGTGCCAGCAGCCGCGGGACAGGGTACAATGAGCAGTTCTTC; CDR3 protein: CASSRGTGYNEQFF
clone size: few; J gene: TRBJ2-7; V gene: TRBV27; D gene: NA; CDR3 DNA: TGTGCCAGCACGTCGGGGCGAGATCCTCGCGAGCAGTACTTC; CDR3 protein: CASTSGRDPREQYF
clone size: NA; J gene: TRBJ1-1; V gene: TRBV20-1; D gene: NA; CDR3 DNA: TGCAGTGCTAGAGATCTAAAGGGGAACACTGAAGCTTTCTTT; CDR3 protein: CSARDLKGNTEAFF